The clone carrying this TCR beta chain was found many times. Antigen unknown. Germline values: CDR1 DFQATT, CDR2 SNEGSKA (reference sequence). Trimming stripped 4 bases from V and 1 base from J, with 11 bases between. This CDR3 has 14 amino acids. The data derive from a study of T-cell reconstitution after alpha-beta-depleted transplantation in children. Unique molecular identifiers were incorporated when the TCRbeta library was constructed. TCRdb redid the calling of the PCR reads with MiXCR, one entry per CDR3 protein. The profile shows roughly 300,000 distinct CDR3 sequences, around a tenth of them singletons. Study-level results: It was reported that alpha-beta T cells came from several hundred expanded graft clones (about two months after transplant). Some patients showed high day-60 TCRbeta diversity, which derived from surviving recipient T cells and thymic progenitors.

V and J are TRBV20-1 and TRBJ2-1; weak D call: TRBD1 (6 bases). The sequenced sample was peripheral blood, obtained 180 days after TCRalphabeta/CD19-depleted stem cell transplant. The source of this sequence is a male patient between 2 and 15 years old who had a stem cell transplant for chronic granulomatous disease, so the T cells may come from the graft donor. CDR3 nucleotide sequence: TGCAGTGCTACCCTACAGGGATCCTACAATGAGCAGTTCTTC. It codes for CSATLQGSYNEQFF.